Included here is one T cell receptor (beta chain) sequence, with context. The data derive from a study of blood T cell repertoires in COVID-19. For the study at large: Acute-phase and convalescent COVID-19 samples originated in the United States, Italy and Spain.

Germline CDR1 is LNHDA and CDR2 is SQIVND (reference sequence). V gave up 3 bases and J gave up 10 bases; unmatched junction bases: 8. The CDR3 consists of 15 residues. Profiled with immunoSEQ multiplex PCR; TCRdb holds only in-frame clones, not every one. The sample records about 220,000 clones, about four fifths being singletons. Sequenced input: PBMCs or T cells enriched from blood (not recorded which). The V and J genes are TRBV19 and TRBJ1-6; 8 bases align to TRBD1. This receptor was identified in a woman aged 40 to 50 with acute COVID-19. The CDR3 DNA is TGTGCCAGTAGTATTTCGGGACAGGCGAGATCACCCCTCCACTTT. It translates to CASSISGQARSPLHF. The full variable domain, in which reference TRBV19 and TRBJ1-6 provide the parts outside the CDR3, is DGGITQSPKYLFRKEGQNVTLSCEQNLNHDAMYWYRQDPGQGLRLIYYSQIVNDFQKGDIAEGYSVSREKKESFPLTVTSAQKNPTAFYLCASSISGQARSPLHFGNGTRLTVT.